This T cell receptor (beta chain) originates from a study of neoadjuvant nivolumab and ipilimumab in lung cancer. Study-wide findings and caveats: From pretherapy to surgery, tumor richness and clonality rose with dual therapy. Compared with tumor-adjacent uninvolved lung, resected tumors showed greater richness and clonality.

Sequenced by immunoSEQ multiplex PCR; TCRdb stores in-frame clones only, minus some. Of 30,000 to 35,000 clones in the sample, 80% to 95% were seen once. To note about this clone: Its antigen is still unknown.

The CDR3 spans 15 residues. Germline values: CDR1 SGHRS, CDR2 YFSETQ. V lost 4 bases to trimming and J lost 1 base, with 14 bases between them. The TCR sequence derives from an adult with non-small cell lung cancer. This chain uses TRBV5-1 with TRBJ1-2; D may be TRBD1 (5 bases). The sample consisted of peripheral blood, taken after neoadjuvant nivolumab, alone or with ipilimumab, at or shortly before surgery. CDR3 in DNA: TGCGCCAGCAGCCACGACAGCGATTTTAACTATGGCTACACCTTC. Protein sequence: CASSHDSDFNYGYTF.